This TCR beta chain came from a study of CD8+CD57+ T cells in acquired aplastic anemia. Study-wide context: Sorting CD4+ and CD8+ cells gave DNA averaging 3.2 ug.

Whole-study results and caveats: Patients and controls were not found to differ significantly in CD8+ Simpson's diversity.

Ten or more counts support this clonotype. Its specificity is not known. Genomic DNA served as template for TCR beta VDJ and CDR3 profiling. Each CDR3 protein is one row after TCRdb ran MiXCR on the reads. The data hold under 200,000 distinct CDR3 sequences, with around 45% observed a single time. The source of this sequence is a human donor in good health. The sample consisted of sorted CD4+, CD8+, or CD8+CD57+ T cells (not recorded which) from PBMCs.

The CDR3 DNA follows: TGTGCCAGCAGCGTAGGGGGCGCGGGAAGACATAATTCACCCCTCCACTTT. This sequence encodes CASSVGGAGRHNSPLHF. This rearrangement joins TRBV9 to TRBJ1-6, with D possibly being TRBD1 (5 bases). Germline CDR1 SGDLS, CDR2 YYNGEE. CDR3 size: 17 residues. V was clipped by 0 bases and J by 5 bases, with 15 bases between them.